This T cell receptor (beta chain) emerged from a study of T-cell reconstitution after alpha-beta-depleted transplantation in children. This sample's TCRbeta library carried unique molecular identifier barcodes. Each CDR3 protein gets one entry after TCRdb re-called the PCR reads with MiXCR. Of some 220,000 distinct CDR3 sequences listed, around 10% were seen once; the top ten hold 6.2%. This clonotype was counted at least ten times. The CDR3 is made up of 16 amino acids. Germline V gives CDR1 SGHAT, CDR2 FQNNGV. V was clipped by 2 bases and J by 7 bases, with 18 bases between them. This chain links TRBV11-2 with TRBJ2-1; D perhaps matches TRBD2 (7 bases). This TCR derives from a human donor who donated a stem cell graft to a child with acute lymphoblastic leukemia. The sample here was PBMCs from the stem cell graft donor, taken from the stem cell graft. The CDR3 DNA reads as TGTGCCAGCAGCTTATATGGGGGGGGCCCTGGGAATGAGCAGTTCTTC. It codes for CASSLYGGGPGNEQFF.